This TCR beta chain derives from a study of T cells in Graves' hyperthyroidism and ophthalmopathy. Study-level points and caveats: A model using 13 V-J features told ophthalmopathy apart from stable hyperthyroidism. Most thyroid clonotypes that were expanded above 0.001 also turned up in blood.

Amplification targeted TCR beta CDR3 regions from RNA transcripts. HTBI primers were used for first-round RT-PCR of the TCR CDR3. In TCRdb, the multiplex PCR reads were re-called with MiXCR into one record per CDR3 protein. The repertoire has hundreds of thousands of distinct CDR3 sequences, about 15% of them found once; the top ten carry 3.5% to 4.5%. This clonotype was counted ten times or more. Its target is not known. The CDR3 totals 16 residues. With 4 bases clipped from V and 3 bases from J, the junction kept 7 bases outside the gene matches. Germline V CDR1 and CDR2: SGHRS, YFSETQ. Source material for PBMCs was around 10 ml fresh peripheral blood.

Sequences were obtained from blood. The clonotype was recovered from a woman aged 40 to 50 with Graves' ophthalmopathy. This chain connects TRBV5-1 to TRBJ2-7; 13 bases are shared with TRBD2. As DNA, the CDR3 is TGCGCCAGCAGCACCGGACTAGCGGGAGAGCACTACGAGCAGTACTTC. The encoded protein is CASSTGLAGEHYEQYF.